Shown below are 19 T cell receptor beta chains from a single sample sequenced in a study of T-cell memory formation after mild COVID-19. TCRdb re-called the 5' RACE reads through MiXCR, storing one row per CDR3 protein. The sample lists 350,000 or so distinct CDR3 sequences; over 20% were seen once. The sequenced material came from PBMCs or a T cell subset sorted from them (not recorded which). These receptors all stem from an adult woman who had mild COVID-19 (a few samples of this study predate the infection). Cell type and time point are not known.

This clonotype was observed a handful of times. The genes are TRBV7-2 and TRBJ2-7, with TRBD1 matching over 10 bases. The CDR3 totals 15 residues. J gave up 4 bases and V 2 bases, and 5 bases lay outside the gene matches. Germline loops: CDR1 SGHTA, CDR2 FQGNSA. Written as DNA, the CDR3 is TGTGCCAGCAGCTTATCCGGGACAGGGGAGTACGAGCAGTACTTC. This codes for CASSLSGTGEYEQYF.

This clonotype was detected ten times or more. The chain uses TRBV3-1 and TRBJ2-1; no definite D call. V lost 2 bases and J lost 7, with 6 bases in between. The germline gives CDR1 LGHDT, CDR2 YNNKEL (reference sequence). The CDR3 is 12 amino acids. The DNA of the CDR3 is TGTGCCAGCAGCCAAACACGAAATGAGCAGTTCTTC. Amino acid sequence: CASSQTRNEQFF.

This clonotype was seen only a few times. The rearrangement links TRBV7-6 to TRBJ2-3; 14 nucleotides align to TRBD2. The CDR3 extends over 17 amino acids. Germline loops: CDR1 SGHVS, CDR2 FNYEAQ. J lost 3 bases, V lost 1 base, and 3 bases had no gene match. DNA for the CDR3: TGTGCCAGCAGCTTAGGCGGACTAGCGGGGGGAACAGATACGCAGTATTTT. Protein sequence: CASSLGGLAGGTDTQYF.

The V call is TRBV24-1, the J call TRBJ1-2; D possibly corresponds to TRBD1 (5 bases). Germline V CDR1 and CDR2: KGHDR, SFDVKD. The CDR3 length is 16 residues. Trimming shortened V by 5 bases and J by 5 bases, and 20 bases separated the two germline ends. This CDR3 is CATSGLEVRGGYGYTF. The CDR3 DNA follows: TGTGCCACCAGTGGCCTCGAGGTTAGGGGAGGATATGGCTACACCTTC.

This chain uses TRBV20-1 with TRBJ2-2; D is uncertain. The CDR3 is 16 residues long. CDR1 is DFQATT, CDR2 SNEGSKA, per germline (reference sequence). Trimming took off 0 bases at V and 6 bases at J, with 17 bases between the two ends. CDR3 nucleotides: TGCAGTGCTAGAGATCGGTCACGCCTTGGGGCCGGGGAGCTGTTTTTT. It encodes CSARDRSRLGAGELFF.

This clonotype has a handful of counts. This rearrangement joins TRBV3-1 to TRBJ2-7, with 11 bases matching TRBD2. V gave up 5 bases and J gave up 2 bases; unmatched junction bases: 8. Germline CDR1 is LGHDT and CDR2 is YNNKEL (reference sequence). CDR3 length: 16 amino acids. The CDR3 coding sequence is TGTGCCAGCAGCTTCGGGACTAGCGGAAACCCCTACGAGCAGTACTTC. Encoded protein: CASSFGTSGNPYEQYF.

The table lists this clonotype with many counts. The J gene is TRBJ2-7, the V gene TRBV12-3 or TRBV12-4; TRBD1 matches at 8 bases. The CDR3 contains 14 residues. V shed 6 bases, J shed 0 bases, and the junction held 4 bases outside the gene matches. The chain's CDR3 is CASSRQGASYEQYF. The CDR3, as DNA: TGTGCCAGCAGCCGCCAGGGGGCCTCCTACGAGCAGTACTTC.

Only one count was recorded for this clonotype. The CDR3 here is CASSQGGGNTQYF. The DNA of the CDR3 is TGTGCCAGCAGCCAAGGTGGCGGGAATACGCAGTATTTT. V usage is TRBV3-1 and J usage is TRBJ2-3; perhaps TRBD2 as D (6 bases). V lost 1 base to trimming and J lost 7 bases, with 9 bases between them. Germline assignment: CDR1 LGHDT and CDR2 YNNKEL (reference sequence). The CDR3 is made up of 13 amino acids.

The chain employs TRBV7-2 and TRBJ2-1; the D call may be TRBD1 or TRBD2 (7 bases each). The germline V gene has CDR1 SGHTA and CDR2 FQGNSA. The CDR3 covers 14 residues. V was trimmed by 3 bases and J by 6 bases, leaving 12 bases between them. The CDR3 bases are TGTGCCAGCAGCTTCCCAGGGGGGGGCAATGAGCAGTTCTTC. Its protein is CASSFPGGGNEQFF.

Only a few counts were recorded for this clonotype. The J gene is TRBJ2-1, the V gene TRBV6-2 or TRBV6-3; D not certain. The CDR3 has 13 residues. Trimming pared 3 bases from V and 8 bases from J, leaving 11 bases between. Per germline, CDR1 MNHEY and CDR2 SVGEGT. The CDR3 loop is CASSYSPPHEQFF. CDR3 bases: TGTGCCAGCAGTTATTCGCCTCCCCATGAGCAGTTCTTC.

This chain joins TRBV20-1 and TRBJ1-2, with 8 bases that match TRBD1. After removal of 3 bases from V and 8 bases from J, the junction contained 8 bases not matched to a gene. Germline V gives CDR1 DFQATT, CDR2 SNEGSKA (reference sequence). This CDR3 contains 13 residues. This CDR3 reads CSASDRGARGYTF. CDR3 sequence (DNA): TGCAGTGCTAGTGACAGGGGCGCGAGGGGCTACACCTTC.

This clonotype turned up a few times. This rearrangement joins TRBV3-1 to TRBJ2-7, with D possibly being TRBD1 (5 bases). Germline assignment: CDR1 LGHDT and CDR2 YNNKEL (reference sequence). The CDR3 sequence is 17 residues long. The V end lost 0 bases, the J end lost 3 bases, and 18 bases lay between the germline ends. In DNA form, the CDR3 reads TGTGCCAGCAGCCAAGAGGGTGACAGAGGCCGCCACTACGAGCAGTACTTC. Translation: CASSQEGDRGRHYEQYF.

A few counts support this clonotype. The chain recombines TRBV5-6 with TRBJ2-7, with 7 bases that match TRBD2. The CDR3 runs 14 residues. V gave up 2 bases and J gave up 3 bases; unmatched junction bases: 5. CDR1 and CDR2 (germline): SGHDT, YYEEEE. The CDR3 region is CASSFRGGGYEQYF. CDR3 DNA: TGTGCCAGCAGCTTCCGTGGGGGGGGCTACGAGCAGTACTTC.

The chain uses TRBV24-1 and TRBJ2-7, with D perhaps TRBD1 (5 bases). The V gene's germline CDR1 is KGHDR and CDR2 SFDVKD. The CDR3 consists of 13 residues. V gave up 3 bases and J gave up 3 bases, with 8 bases separating them. CDR3 sequence reads: CATSDRTFYEQYF. In DNA form, the CDR3 reads TGTGCCACCAGTGATCGGACATTCTACGAGCAGTACTTC.

This clonotype turned up a few times. The chain links TRBV18 to TRBJ2-1; D is undetermined. V gave up 0 bases and J gave up 6 bases, with 9 bases separating them. CDR3 length equals 14 residues. CDR1 KGHSH and CDR2 LQKENI come from the germline V gene. As DNA, the CDR3 is TGTGCCAGCTCACCACCTGAAAGAACCAATGAGCAGTTCTTC. Protein product: CASSPPERTNEQFF.

This clonotype was found many times. The CDR3, as DNA: TGTGCCAGCAGCTTGCAATGGGACAATGAGCAGTTCTTC. It translates to CASSLQWDNEQFF. This chain links TRBV5-6 with TRBJ2-1, with unresolved D. The CDR3 runs to 13 residues. The germline CDR1 and CDR2 sequences are SGHDT and YYEEEE. The germline V and J ends were trimmed by 1 base and 5 bases, with 7 bases remaining between them.

This clonotype came up a few times. This chain joins TRBV4-2 and TRBJ2-7; D tentatively reads TRBD1 or TRBD2 (7 bases each). Germline V lookup: CDR1 LGHNA, CDR2 YNFKEQ. The CDR3 spans 15 residues. Trimming took 1 base from V and 3 from J, leaving 13 bases between them. CDR3 sequence: CASSQVQGGVYEQYF. The CDR3 nucleotides read TGTGCCAGCAGCCAAGTGCAGGGGGGGGTCTACGAGCAGTACTTC.

By sample share, this clonotype is medium-sized. This rearrangement joins TRBV24-1 to TRBJ1-2; unclear D gene. The CDR3 runs to 15 residues. V lost 6 bases, J lost 4 bases, and 17 bases lay in between. CDR1 is KGHDR and CDR2 is SFDVKD in the germline V gene. DNA for the CDR3: TGTGCCACCAGTACTACCGGCACCGCGGCCTATGGCTACACCTTC. Protein: CATSTTGTAAYGYTF.

This clonotype turned up a few times. The chain uses TRBV5-1 and TRBJ2-6; TRBD1 might be the D (5 bases). V lost 3 bases to trimming and J lost 4 bases, with 11 bases between them. The germline gives CDR1 SGHRS, CDR2 YFSETQ. The CDR3 extends over 15 amino acids. In DNA, the CDR3 is TGCGCCAGCAGCTCAAAGGGGTCCGGGGCCAACGTCCTGACTTTC. Amino acids: CASSSKGSGANVLTF.